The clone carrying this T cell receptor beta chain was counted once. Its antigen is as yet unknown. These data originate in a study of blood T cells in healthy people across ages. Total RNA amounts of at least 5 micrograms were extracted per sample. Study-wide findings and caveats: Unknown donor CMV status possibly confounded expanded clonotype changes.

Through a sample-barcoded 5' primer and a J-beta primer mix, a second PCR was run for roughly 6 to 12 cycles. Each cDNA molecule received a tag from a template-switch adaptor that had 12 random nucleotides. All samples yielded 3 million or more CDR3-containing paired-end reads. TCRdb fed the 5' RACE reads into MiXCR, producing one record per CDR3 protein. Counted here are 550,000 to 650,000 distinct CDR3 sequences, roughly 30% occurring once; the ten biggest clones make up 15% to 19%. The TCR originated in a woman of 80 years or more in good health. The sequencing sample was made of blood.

The CDR3, as DNA: TGTGCCAGCAGCTTGGTGACAGAACCCTCGCCCCAGCATTTT. Amino acid sequence: CASSLVTEPSPQHF. This chain links TRBV5-6 with TRBJ1-5; tentatively, D is TRBD1 (5 bases). CDR3 length: 14 amino acids. From germline, CDR1 is SGHDT and CDR2 YYEEEE. Trimming stripped 0 bases from V and 9 bases from J, with 13 bases between.